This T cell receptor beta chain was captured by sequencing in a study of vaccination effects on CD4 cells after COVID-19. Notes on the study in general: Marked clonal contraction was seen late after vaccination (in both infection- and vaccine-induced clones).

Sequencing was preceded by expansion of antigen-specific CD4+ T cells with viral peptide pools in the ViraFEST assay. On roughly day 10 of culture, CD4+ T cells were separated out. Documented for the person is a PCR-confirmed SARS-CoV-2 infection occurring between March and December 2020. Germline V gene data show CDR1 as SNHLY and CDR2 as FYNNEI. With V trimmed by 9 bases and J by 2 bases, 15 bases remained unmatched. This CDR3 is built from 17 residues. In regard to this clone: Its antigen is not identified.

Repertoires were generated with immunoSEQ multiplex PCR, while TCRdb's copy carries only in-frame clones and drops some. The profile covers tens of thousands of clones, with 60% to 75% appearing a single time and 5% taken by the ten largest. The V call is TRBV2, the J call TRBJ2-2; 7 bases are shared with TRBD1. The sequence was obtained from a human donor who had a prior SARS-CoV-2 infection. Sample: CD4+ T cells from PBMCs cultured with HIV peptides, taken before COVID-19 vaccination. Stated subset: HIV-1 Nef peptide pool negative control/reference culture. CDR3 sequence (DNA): TGTGCCAGTTTCCCGAAGCCCGGGACAGCAAACACCGGGGAGCTGTTTTTT. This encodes CASFPKPGTANTGELFF.